The 12 T cell receptor beta chains below were found in one sample sequenced in a study of blood T cells in healthy people across ages. Alongside a J-beta primer mix, a sample-barcoded 5' primer served in a second PCR lasting about 7 to 12 cycles. TCRdb recomputed calls from the 5' RACE reads with MiXCR, one row per CDR3 protein. Of 550,000 to 700,000 distinct CDR3 sequences in the sample, roughly a quarter were seen once. Sequenced material: blood. The receptors were gathered from a woman aged 65 to 85 in good health.

The chain employs TRBV7-2 and TRBJ2-5, with D perhaps matching TRBD2 (7 bases). CDR3 length: 16 amino acids. In germline, CDR1 is SGHTA, CDR2 FQGNSA. V dropped 5 bases and J dropped 2 bases, with 18 bases sitting between them. Written as DNA, the CDR3 is TGTGCCAGCAGCCGCTCGTGGGGGCGGGGGCAAGAGACCCAGTACTTC. This sequence encodes CASSRSWGRGQETQYF.

The table lists this clonotype with a few counts. The chain is built from TRBV6-2 or TRBV6-3 and TRBJ2-5, with no clear D. The assigned J gene may be wrong: the sequence end matches TRBJ2-7 better. Germline V lookup: CDR1 MNHEY, CDR2 SVGEGT. This CDR3 has 13 residues. CDR3 protein: CASSYRLPYEQYF. The CDR3 DNA follows: TGTGCCAGCAGTTACAGACTCCCCTACGAGCAGTACTTC.

This clonotype was detected once. The rearrangement joins TRBV25-1 to TRBJ1-5; unclear D gene. Between the trimmed V and J ends, which lost 8 bases and 1 base, there was a span of 9 bases. The CDR3 runs 13 residues. Germline assignment: CDR1 MGHDK and CDR2 SYGVNS. CDR3 amino acids: CASGEYSNQPQHF. In DNA, the CDR3 is TGTGCCAGCGGGGAGTACAGCAATCAGCCCCAGCATTTT.

Regarding this clonotype: An end of the junction does not agree with germline; a read error may underlie this. This chain joins TRBV3-1 and TRBJ2-1, with D hard to call. The CDR3 extends over 16 amino acids. Germline CDR1 and CDR2: LGHDT and YNNKEL (reference sequence). CDR3 nucleotides: TGTGCCGGCAGCCAATGGGGATCTGCGCAAAACAATGAGCAGTTCTTC. Translating it yields CAGSQWGSAQNNEQFF.

The chain joins TRBV20-1 to TRBJ1-1, with D possibly TRBD1 on 6 matching bases. Looked up from germline, CDR1 is DFQATT and CDR2 is SNEGSKA (reference sequence). V dropped 0 bases and J dropped 3 bases, with 14 bases sitting between them. The CDR3 is made up of 15 amino acids. Here the CDR3 DNA reads TGCAGTGCTAGAGATTTCGGGGGGCGGGACACTGAAGCTTTCTTT. As protein: CSARDFGGRDTEAFF.

This clonotype was observed a handful of times. The V and J genes are TRBV11-1 and TRBJ2-5, with 9 bases aligning to TRBD1. The germline CDR1 and CDR2 sequences are SGHAT and FQDESV (reference sequence). This CDR3 is 16 amino acids long. The V segment lost 6 bases and the J segment 2 bases; nucleotides outside the gene matches: 10. Here the CDR3 DNA reads TGTGCCAGCAGGCAAACAGGGGGCGCGGGGCAAGAGACCCAGTACTTC. It is translated as CASRQTGGAGQETQYF.

The chain uses TRBV5-1 and TRBJ1-1; 7 bases are shared with TRBD1. V gave up 4 bases and J gave up 8 bases; unmatched junction bases: 14. Germline CDR1 reads SGHRS; CDR2 reads YFSETQ. The CDR3 length is 15 residues. CDR3 sequence (DNA): TGCGCCAGCAGCCCGCAACTCCCAGGGGGACGGGAAGCTTTCTTT. Amino acids: CASSPQLPGGREAFF. The full variable domain, completed using reference TRBV5-1 and TRBJ1-1, is KAGVTQTPRYLIKTRGQQVTLSCSPISGHRSVSWYQQTPGQGLQFLFEYFSETQRNKGNFPGRFSGRQFSNSRSEMNVSTLELGDSALYLCASSPQLPGGREAFFGQGTRLTVV.

This clonotype showed up just once. V usage is TRBV5-1 and J usage is TRBJ1-1; D ambiguous. Germline-derived CDR1 and CDR2 are SGHRS and YFSETQ. The CDR3 is made up of 14 amino acids. Trimming stripped 0 bases from V and 10 bases from J, with 16 bases between. Here the CDR3 reads CASSLALGTGGAFF. The CDR3 nucleotides are TGCGCCAGCAGCTTGGCCTTAGGCACTGGAGGAGCTTTCTTT.

The table lists this clonotype with many counts. This chain uses TRBV2 with TRBJ2-7; D gene uncertain. CDR3 length: 11 amino acids. Germline CDR1 reads SNHLY; CDR2 reads FYNNEI. V dropped 3 bases and J dropped 4 bases, with 4 bases sitting between them. The CDR3: CASSERYEQYF. Written as DNA, the CDR3 is TGTGCCAGCAGTGAGAGATACGAGCAGTACTTC.

In this sample, this clonotype turned up a few times. V gene TRBV9 combines with J gene TRBJ2-3; weak D call: TRBD2 (6 bases). The CDR3 runs 15 residues. Germline V gives CDR1 SGDLS, CDR2 YYNGEE. Trimming stripped 3 bases from V and 10 bases from J, with 21 bases between. The CDR3 DNA is TGTGCCAGCAGCGACCAACGACTAGTAAGAGGACCGCAGTATTTT. It translates to CASSDQRLVRGPQYF.

This clonotype was seen a few times. J is TRBJ2-3 and V is TRBV7-9; TRBD2 matches at 12 bases. The V gene's germline CDR1 is SEHNR and CDR2 FQNEAQ (reference sequence). The CDR3 totals 18 residues. V shed 5 bases, J shed 3 bases, and the junction held 12 bases outside the gene matches. CDR3 DNA: TGTGCCAGCAGCAACCGACTAGCGGGGGATTTAAGAACAGATACGCAGTATTTT. Translation: CASSNRLAGDLRTDTQYF.

Of note for this clonotype: In this CDR3 the conserved last residue, phenylalanine or tryptophan, is missing, so a read error is likely. This chain links TRBV7-8 with TRBJ2-1; tentative D call: TRBD2 (5 bases). The ends were cut back, 5 bases at V and 8 bases at J, with 37 bases in the middle. The germline gives CDR1 SGHVS, CDR2 FQNEAQ. CDR3 length equals 21 residues. The CDR3 region has the DNA TGTGCCAGCAGCATCCTTGGGAATTTGTACGGGGTTTCGGGCCTGCGAGATGAGCAGTTCCTC. This encodes CASSILGNLYGVSGLRDEQFL.